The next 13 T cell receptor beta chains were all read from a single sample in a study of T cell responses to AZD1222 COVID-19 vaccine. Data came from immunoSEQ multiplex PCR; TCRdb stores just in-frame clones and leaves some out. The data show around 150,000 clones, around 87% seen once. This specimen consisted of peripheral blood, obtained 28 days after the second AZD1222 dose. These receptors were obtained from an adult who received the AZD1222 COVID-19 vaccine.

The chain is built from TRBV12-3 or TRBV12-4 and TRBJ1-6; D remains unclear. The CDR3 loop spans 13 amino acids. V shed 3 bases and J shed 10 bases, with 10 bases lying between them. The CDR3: CASSFVPGSPLHF. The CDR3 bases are TGTGCCAGCAGTTTTGTGCCGGGCTCACCCCTCCACTTT.

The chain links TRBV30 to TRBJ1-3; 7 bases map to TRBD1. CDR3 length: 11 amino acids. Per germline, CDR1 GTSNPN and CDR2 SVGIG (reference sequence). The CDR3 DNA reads TGTGCTACCGACAGGGTTAACACCATATATTTT. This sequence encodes CATDRVNTIYF.

The CDR3 DNA reads TGTGCCAGCTCACCAGTTATCGGACAGAACTATGGCTACACCTTC. This encodes CASSPVIGQNYGYTF. The gene calls are TRBV18 and TRBJ1-2, with D possibly being TRBD1 (6 bases). The V gene lost 2 bases and the J gene lost 2 bases, with 12 bases spanning the gap. CDR1 and CDR2 from the germline V gene are KGHSH and LQKENI. This CDR3 region has 15 residues.

The CDR3 sequence: CASSIGFTSGAPYNEQFF. Here the CDR3 DNA reads TGTGCCAGTAGTATAGGATTCACTAGCGGGGCCCCCTACAATGAGCAGTTCTTC. This chain uses TRBV19 with TRBJ2-1, with 10 bases lining up with TRBD2. The CDR3 is made up of 18 amino acids. After removal of 1 base from V and 2 bases from J, the junction contained 8 bases not matched to a gene. Germline V CDR1 and CDR2: LNHDA, SQIVND (reference sequence).

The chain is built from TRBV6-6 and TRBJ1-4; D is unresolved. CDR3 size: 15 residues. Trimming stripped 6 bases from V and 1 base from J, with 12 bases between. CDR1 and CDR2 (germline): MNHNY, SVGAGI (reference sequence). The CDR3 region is CASSNGRGTNEKLFF. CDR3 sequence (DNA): TGTGCCAGCAGCAACGGACGGGGAACTAATGAAAAACTGTTTTTT.

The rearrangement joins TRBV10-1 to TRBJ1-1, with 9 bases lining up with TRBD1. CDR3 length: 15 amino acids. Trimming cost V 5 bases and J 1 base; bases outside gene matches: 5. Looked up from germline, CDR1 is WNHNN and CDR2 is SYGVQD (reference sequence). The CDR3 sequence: CASSTGGAENTEAFF. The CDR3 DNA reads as TGCGCCAGCAGTACAGGGGGCGCGGAGAACACTGAAGCTTTCTTT.

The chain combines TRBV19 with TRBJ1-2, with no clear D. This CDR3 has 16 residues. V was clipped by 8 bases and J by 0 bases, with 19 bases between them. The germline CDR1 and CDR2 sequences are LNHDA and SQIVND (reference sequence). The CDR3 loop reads CASFSYDTLTNYGYTF. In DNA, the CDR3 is TGTGCCAGTTTTTCCTACGACACCCTTACTAACTATGGCTACACCTTC.

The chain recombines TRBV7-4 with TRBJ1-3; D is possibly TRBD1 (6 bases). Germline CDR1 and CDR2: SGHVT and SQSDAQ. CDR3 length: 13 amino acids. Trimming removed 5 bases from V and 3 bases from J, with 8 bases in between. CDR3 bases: TGTGCCAGCAGCCACAGGGTTGGAAACACCATATATTTT. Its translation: CASSHRVGNTIYF.

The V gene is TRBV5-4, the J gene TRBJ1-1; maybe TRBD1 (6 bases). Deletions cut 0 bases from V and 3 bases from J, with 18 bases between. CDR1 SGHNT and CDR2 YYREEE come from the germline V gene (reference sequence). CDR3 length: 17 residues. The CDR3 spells CASSLGQGPFLYTEAFF. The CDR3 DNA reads TGTGCCAGCAGCTTGGGGCAGGGGCCTTTTCTGTACACTGAAGCTTTCTTT.

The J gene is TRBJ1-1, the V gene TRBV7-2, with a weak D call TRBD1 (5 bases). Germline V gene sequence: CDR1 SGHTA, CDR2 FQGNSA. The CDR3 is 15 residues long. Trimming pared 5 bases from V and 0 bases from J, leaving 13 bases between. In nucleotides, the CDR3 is TGTGCCAGCAGCCCCGACCCGGACATGAACACTGAAGCTTTCTTT. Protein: CASSPDPDMNTEAFF.

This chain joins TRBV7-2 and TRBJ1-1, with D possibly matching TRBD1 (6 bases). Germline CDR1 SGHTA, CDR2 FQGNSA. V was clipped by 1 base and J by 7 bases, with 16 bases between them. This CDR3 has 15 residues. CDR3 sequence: CASSLVGGWTVEAFF. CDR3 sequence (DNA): TGTGCCAGCAGCTTAGTCGGGGGATGGACAGTTGAAGCTTTCTTT.

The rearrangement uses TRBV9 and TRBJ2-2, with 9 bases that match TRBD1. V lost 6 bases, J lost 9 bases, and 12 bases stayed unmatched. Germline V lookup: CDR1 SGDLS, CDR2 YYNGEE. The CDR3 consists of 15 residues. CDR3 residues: CASTGTGGAIRELFF. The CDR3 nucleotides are TGTGCCAGCACCGGAACAGGGGGCGCAATAAGGGAGCTGTTTTTT. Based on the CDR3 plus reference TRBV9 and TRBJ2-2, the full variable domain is DSGVTQTPKHLITATGQRVTLRCSPRSGDLSVYWYQQSLDQGLQFLIQYYNGEERAKGNILERFSAQQFPDLHSELNLSSLELGDSALYFCASTGTGGAIRELFFGEGSRLTVL.

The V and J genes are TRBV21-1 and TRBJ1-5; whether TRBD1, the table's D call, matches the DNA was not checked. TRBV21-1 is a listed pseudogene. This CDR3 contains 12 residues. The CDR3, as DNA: TGTGCCAGCAGGGGGCTAACTCAGCCCCAGCATTTT. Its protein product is CASRGLTQPQHF.